These 20 T cell receptor beta chains share one sample of origin, sequenced in a study of T-cell reconstitution after alpha-beta-depleted transplantation in children. TCRbeta library construction was performed incorporating unique molecular identifiers. TCRdb re-called the PCR reads with MiXCR, one entry per CDR3 protein. The table includes 200,000 to 250,000 distinct CDR3 sequences, roughly a tenth detected once. The specimen was PBMCs, collected before TCRalphabeta/CD19-depleted stem cell transplant. These receptors all stem from a child less than two years old with acute myeloid leukemia, due to receive a stem cell transplant.

This chain links TRBV5-1 with TRBJ2-1; 7 bases line up with TRBD2. The ends lost 4 bases at V and 7 bases at J; junction bases unmatched: 8. The CDR3 consists of 14 residues. CDR1 and CDR2 from the germline V gene are SGHRS and YFSETQ. Here the CDR3 reads CASSPRDYRNEQFF. For the CDR3, the DNA is TGCGCCAGCAGCCCCCGGGACTATAGGAATGAGCAGTTCTTC.

This clonotype appeared many times. The V and J genes are TRBV7-2 and TRBJ2-7; perhaps D is TRBD1 or TRBD2 (5 bases each). CDR1 is SGHTA, CDR2 FQGNSA, per germline. The V end was cut by 6 bases, the J end by 2 bases, with 11 bases between. The CDR3 extends over 13 amino acids. CDR3 in amino acids: CASSRDPAYEQYF. CDR3 nucleotide sequence: TGTGCCAGCAGTCGGGACCCAGCCTACGAGCAGTACTTC.

In this sample, this clonotype turned up many times. The CDR3 DNA is TGTGCCAGCAGTTGGGGGGGAGATGGCACAGATACGCAGTATTTT. Amino acid sequence: CASSWGGDGTDTQYF. The V gene is TRBV12-3 or TRBV12-4, the J gene TRBJ2-3; 7 bases align to TRBD2. The CDR3 has 15 residues. V was pared by 4 bases and J by 1 base, with 5 bases of the junction left unmatched.

In regard to this clonotype: The junction differs from germline at one of its ends, possibly a read error. This chain uses TRBV27 with TRBJ2-1; TRBD2 aligns across 11 bases. The CDR3 has 18 residues. Per germline, CDR1 MNHEY and CDR2 SMNVEV (reference sequence). This chain's CDR3 is CGSSFLLAGGWPYNEQFF. The CDR3 nucleotides are TGTGGCAGCAGTTTCCTCCTAGCGGGGGGATGGCCATACAATGAGCAGTTCTTC.

This clonotype was observed many times. This chain connects TRBV29-1 to TRBJ2-7, with D hard to call. The CDR3 length is 11 residues. Germline assignment: CDR1 SQVTM and CDR2 ANQGSEA. Trimming took off 5 bases at V and 3 bases at J, with 8 bases between the two ends. The CDR3 nucleotides are TGCAGCGTTAGCCTAGGCTACGAGCAGTACTTC. Protein product: CSVSLGYEQYF.

This clonotype was counted at least ten times. The V call is TRBV12-3 or TRBV12-4, the J call TRBJ2-3; 13 positions match TRBD2. The V and J ends lost 6 bases and 6 bases, in that order; junction bases with no gene match: 3. This CDR3 comprises 14 residues. CDR3 residues: CASRMTSGRDTQYF. CDR3 coding DNA: TGTGCCAGCAGGATGACTAGCGGGAGGGATACGCAGTATTTT.

In regard to this clonotype: Given a much more abundant clone one base away, this may be a read error. The chain carries TRBV7-9 and TRBJ1-2; 9 nucleotides align to TRBD1. Germline loops: CDR1 SEHNR, CDR2 FQNEAQ (reference sequence). The CDR3 runs to 15 residues. CDR3 nucleotide sequence: TGTGCCAGCAGCTTTAACAGGGGGCTTGACTATGGCTACCCCTTC. Its protein is CASSFNRGLDYGYPF.

The chain links TRBV27 to TRBJ2-7; TRBD2 aligns across 7 bases. V shed 3 bases and J 5 bases; nucleotides not matched to a gene: 4. This CDR3 contains 13 residues. CDR1 is MNHEY, CDR2 SMNVEV, per germline (reference sequence). CDR3 nucleotides: TGTGCCAGCAGTTTCGCAGGGAGGGACGAGCAGTACTTC. It is translated as CASSFAGRDEQYF.

The V and J genes are TRBV6-2 or TRBV6-3 and TRBJ1-1; 7 nucleotides align to TRBD1. Germline V lookup: CDR1 MNHEY, CDR2 SVGEGT. The CDR3 length is 14 residues. With 7 bases clipped from V and 6 bases from J, the junction kept 11 bases outside the gene matches. CDR3: CASTQGKGVAEAFF. CDR3 DNA sequence: TGTGCCAGCACACAGGGGAAGGGTGTCGCTGAAGCTTTCTTT.

The V and J genes are TRBV19 and TRBJ2-1, with D maybe TRBD1 (5 bases). V was clipped by 5 bases and J by 7 bases, with 21 bases between them. CDR3 length equals 16 residues. The germline V gene encodes CDR1 LNHDA and CDR2 SQIVND (reference sequence). The CDR3 region has the DNA TGTGCCAGTAGTCCCACGGCAGGGCGGAATCGTAATGAGCAGTTCTTC. It is translated as CASSPTAGRNRNEQFF.

This clonotype was counted many times. This chain joins TRBV10-3 and TRBJ2-1, with D unresolved. Germline V CDR1 and CDR2: ENHRY, SYGVKD. The germline V and J ends were trimmed by 0 bases and 13 bases, with 10 bases remaining between them. This CDR3 is built from 12 residues. The CDR3 region is CAISESVAAQFF. The DNA of the CDR3 is TGTGCCATCAGTGAGTCGGTAGCCGCACAGTTCTTC.

This clonotype was counted many times. The chain recombines TRBV9 with TRBJ2-2; the D gene is possibly TRBD2 (6 bases). The CDR3 consists of 16 residues. The V and J ends lost 1 base and 4 bases respectively, with 14 bases between them. Germline V CDR1 and CDR2: SGDLS, YYNGEE. CDR3 sequence reads: CASSVLPGLPTGELFF. The CDR3 bases are TGTGCCAGCAGCGTATTACCGGGACTTCCCACCGGGGAGCTGTTTTTT.

This clonotype was detected a few times. The chain uses TRBV7-8 and TRBJ2-7; 7 positions agree with TRBD1. This CDR3 has 13 amino acids. Germline lookup yields CDR1 SGHVS and CDR2 FQNEAQ. V lost 6 bases, J lost 7 bases, and 9 bases stayed unmatched. The chain's CDR3 is CASSQRTGPEQYF. In DNA form, the CDR3 reads TGTGCCAGCAGTCAACGGACAGGCCCAGAGCAGTACTTC.

This clonotype appeared many times. The J gene is TRBJ2-4, the V gene TRBV5-6; D perhaps matches TRBD1 (5 bases). Germline loops: CDR1 SGHDT, CDR2 YYEEEE. Between the trimmed V and J ends, which lost 6 bases and 6 bases, there was a span of 13 bases. The CDR3 is 13 amino acids. The CDR3 nucleotides read TGTGCCAGCATTCTAACAGGCGGAAACATTCAGTACTTC. As protein: CASILTGGNIQYF.

This clonotype was recorded at least ten times. The chain joins TRBV6-5 to TRBJ2-1; D uncertain. CDR3 length: 16 residues. Deletions cut 0 bases from V and 6 bases from J, with 15 bases between. The germline CDR1 and CDR2 sequences are MNHEY and SVGAGI. CDR3 sequence reads: CASSYSTPKKSNEQFF. The CDR3 DNA reads TGTGCCAGCAGTTACTCGACTCCAAAGAAATCCAATGAGCAGTTCTTC.

This clonotype was seen repeatedly, ten times or more. This chain links TRBV18 with TRBJ2-3; 14 bases line up with TRBD2. The CDR3 consists of 17 residues. From germline, CDR1 is KGHSH and CDR2 LQKENI. J was trimmed by 3 bases and V by 3 bases; bases with no gene match: 5. CDR3 coding DNA: TGTGCCAGCTCACCTGGACTAGCGGGGGGAAGAACAGATACGCAGTATTTT. Protein sequence: CASSPGLAGGRTDTQYF.

This clonotype was detected many times. This chain connects TRBV4-2 to TRBJ2-1, with a tentative D call TRBD2 (6 bases). Per germline, CDR1 LGHNA and CDR2 YNFKEQ. There are 18 residues in the CDR3. Trimming removed 1 base from V and 4 bases from J, with 20 bases in between. The CDR3 region has the DNA TGTGCCAGCAGCCAAGTCGGGAGTCTAAGGGAGGAATACAATGAGCAGTTCTTC. Its translation is CASSQVGSLREEYNEQFF.

This clonotype was recorded only once. The chain employs TRBV29-1 and TRBJ2-1; tentatively, D is TRBD2 (5 bases). Germline loops: CDR1 SQVTM, CDR2 ANQGSEA. The CDR3 runs to 12 residues. Trimming pared 6 bases from V and 10 bases from J, leaving 16 bases between. CDR3 protein: CSVEGSSAEQFF. CDR3 nucleotides: TGCAGCGTCGAGGGCTCGTCGGCCGAGCAGTTCTTC.

This clonotype was picked up many times. The chain is built from TRBV20-1 and TRBJ1-2; 7 bases agree with TRBD1. The CDR3 extends over 13 amino acids. Looked up from germline, CDR1 is DFQATT and CDR2 is SNEGSKA (reference sequence). J lost 5 bases, V lost 6 bases, and 9 bases had no gene match. CDR3 nucleotides: TGCAGTGCAGCACCGGGACAGACTTATGGCTACACCTTC. Its protein product is CSAAPGQTYGYTF.

This clonotype was seen just once. This CDR3 fails to terminate in the conserved phenylalanine or tryptophan, so it likely reflects a read error. This chain links TRBV7-9 with TRBJ2-1; TRBD2 is a possible D gene (6 bases). V was pared by 4 bases and J by 10 bases, with 23 bases between. CDR3 size: 16 residues. The V gene's germline CDR1 is SEHNR and CDR2 FQNEAQ (reference sequence). The CDR3, as DNA: TGTGCCAGCAGCTCAGGGACTGGCGGTACTGCAGGGGAGCAGTTCCTC. This gives the protein CASSSGTGGTAGEQFL.